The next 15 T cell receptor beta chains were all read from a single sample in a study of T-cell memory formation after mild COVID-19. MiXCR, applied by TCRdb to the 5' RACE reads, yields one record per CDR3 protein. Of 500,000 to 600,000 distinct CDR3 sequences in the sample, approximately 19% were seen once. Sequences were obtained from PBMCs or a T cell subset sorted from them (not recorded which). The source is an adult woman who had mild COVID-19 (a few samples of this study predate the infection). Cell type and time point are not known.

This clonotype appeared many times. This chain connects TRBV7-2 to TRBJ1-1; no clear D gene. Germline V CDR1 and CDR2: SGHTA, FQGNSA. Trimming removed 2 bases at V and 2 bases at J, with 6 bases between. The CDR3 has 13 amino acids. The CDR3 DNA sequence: TGTGCCAGCAGCTTAAGTGTTAACACTGAAGCTTTCTTT. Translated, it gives CASSLSVNTEAFF. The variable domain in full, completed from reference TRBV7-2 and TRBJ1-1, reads GAGVSQSPSNKVTEKGKDVELRCDPISGHTALYWYRQSLGQGLEFLIYFQGNSAPDKSGLPSDRFSAERTGGSVSTLTIQRTQQEDSAVYLCASSLSVNTEAFFGQGTRLTVV.

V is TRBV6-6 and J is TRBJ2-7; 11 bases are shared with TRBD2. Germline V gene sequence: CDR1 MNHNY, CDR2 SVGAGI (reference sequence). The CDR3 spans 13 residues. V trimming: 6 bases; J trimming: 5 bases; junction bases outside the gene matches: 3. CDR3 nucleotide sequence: TGTGCCAGCAGCTTACTAGCGGGAGACGAGCAGTACTTC. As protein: CASSLLAGDEQYF.

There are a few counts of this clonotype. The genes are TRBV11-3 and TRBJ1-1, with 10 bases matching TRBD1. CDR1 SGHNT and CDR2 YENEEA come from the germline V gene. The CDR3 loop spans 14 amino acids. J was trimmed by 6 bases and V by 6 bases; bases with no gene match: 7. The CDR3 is CASRPGQGRSEAFF. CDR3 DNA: TGTGCCAGCAGGCCGGGACAGGGGAGGTCTGAAGCTTTCTTT.

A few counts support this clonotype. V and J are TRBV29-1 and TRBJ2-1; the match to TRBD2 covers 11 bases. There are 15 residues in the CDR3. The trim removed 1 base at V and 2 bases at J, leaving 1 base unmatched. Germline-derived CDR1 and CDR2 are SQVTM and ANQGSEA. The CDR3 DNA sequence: TGCAGCGTTGAAGGACTAGCGGGGACCTACAATGAGCAGTTCTTC. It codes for CSVEGLAGTYNEQFF.

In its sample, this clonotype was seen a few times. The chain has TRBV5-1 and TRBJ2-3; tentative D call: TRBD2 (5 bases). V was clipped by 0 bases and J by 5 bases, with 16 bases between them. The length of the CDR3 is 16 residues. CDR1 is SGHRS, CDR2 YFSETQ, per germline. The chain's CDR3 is CASSLVWASQGDTQYF. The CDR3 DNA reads TGCGCCAGCAGCTTGGTCTGGGCTAGCCAAGGAGATACGCAGTATTTT.

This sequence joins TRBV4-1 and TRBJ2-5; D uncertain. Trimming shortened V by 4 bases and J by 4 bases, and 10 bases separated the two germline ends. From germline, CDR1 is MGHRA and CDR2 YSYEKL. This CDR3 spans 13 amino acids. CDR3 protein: CASSRVKGETQYF. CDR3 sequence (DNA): TGCGCCAGCAGCCGAGTGAAGGGAGAGACCCAGTACTTC.

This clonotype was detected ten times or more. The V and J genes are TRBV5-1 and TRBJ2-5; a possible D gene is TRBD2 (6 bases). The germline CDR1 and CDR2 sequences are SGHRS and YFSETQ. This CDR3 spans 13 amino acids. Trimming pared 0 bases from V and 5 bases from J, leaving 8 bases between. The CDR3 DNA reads TGCGCCAGCAGCTTGGCGGGAGCGGAGACCCAGTACTTC. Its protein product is CASSLAGAETQYF. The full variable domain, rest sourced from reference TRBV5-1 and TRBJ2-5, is KAGVTQTPRYLIKTRGQQVTLSCSPISGHRSVSWYQQTPGQGLQFLFEYFSETQRNKGNFPGRFSGRQFSNSRSEMNVSTLELGDSALYLCASSLAGAETQYFGPGTRLLVL.

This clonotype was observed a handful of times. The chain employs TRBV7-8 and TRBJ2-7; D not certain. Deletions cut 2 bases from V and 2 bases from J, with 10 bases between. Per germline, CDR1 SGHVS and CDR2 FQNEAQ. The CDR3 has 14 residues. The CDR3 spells CASSLNKLTYEQYF. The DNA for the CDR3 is TGTGCCAGCAGCTTAAATAAGCTTACCTACGAGCAGTACTTC.

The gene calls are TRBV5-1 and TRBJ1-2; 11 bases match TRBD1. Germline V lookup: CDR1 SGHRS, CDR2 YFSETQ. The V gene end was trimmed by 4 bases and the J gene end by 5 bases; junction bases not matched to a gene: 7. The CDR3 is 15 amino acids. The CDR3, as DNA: TGCGCCAGCAGCCGCGGGGGACAGGGGGAGTATGGCTACACCTTC. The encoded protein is CASSRGGQGEYGYTF.

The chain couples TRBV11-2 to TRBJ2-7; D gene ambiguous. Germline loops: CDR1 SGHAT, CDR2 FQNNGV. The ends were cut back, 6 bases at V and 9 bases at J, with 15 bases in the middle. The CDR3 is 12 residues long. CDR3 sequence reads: CASRDPAGSQYF. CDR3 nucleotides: TGTGCCAGCAGAGATCCGGCCGGGTCGCAGTACTTC.

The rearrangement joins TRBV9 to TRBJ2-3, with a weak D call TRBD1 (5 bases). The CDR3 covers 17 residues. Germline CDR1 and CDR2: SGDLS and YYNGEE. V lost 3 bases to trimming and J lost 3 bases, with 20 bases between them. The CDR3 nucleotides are TGTGCCAGCAGCGGACCCCGACAGTTCAGTGGGACAGATACGCAGTATTTT. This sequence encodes CASSGPRQFSGTDTQYF. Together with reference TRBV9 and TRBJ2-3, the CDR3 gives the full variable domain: DSGVTQTPKHLITATGQRVTLRCSPRSGDLSVYWYQQSLDQGLQFLIQYYNGEERAKGNILERFSAQQFPDLHSELNLSSLELGDSALYFCASSGPRQFSGTDTQYFGPGTRLTVL.

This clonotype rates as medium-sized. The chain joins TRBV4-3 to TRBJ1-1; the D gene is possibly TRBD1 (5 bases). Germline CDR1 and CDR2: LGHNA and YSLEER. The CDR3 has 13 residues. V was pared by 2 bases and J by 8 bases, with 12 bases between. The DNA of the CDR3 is TGCGCCAGCAGCCAACCCGGGGGTGCCGAAGCTTTCTTT. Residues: CASSQPGGAEAFF.

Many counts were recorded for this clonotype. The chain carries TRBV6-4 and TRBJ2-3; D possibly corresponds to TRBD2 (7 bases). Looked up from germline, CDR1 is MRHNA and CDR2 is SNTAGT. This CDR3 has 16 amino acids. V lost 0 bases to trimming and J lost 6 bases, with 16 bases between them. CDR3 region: CASSDSNSGGPDTQYF. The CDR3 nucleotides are TGTGCCAGCAGTGACTCGAATTCCGGGGGGCCCGATACGCAGTATTTT.

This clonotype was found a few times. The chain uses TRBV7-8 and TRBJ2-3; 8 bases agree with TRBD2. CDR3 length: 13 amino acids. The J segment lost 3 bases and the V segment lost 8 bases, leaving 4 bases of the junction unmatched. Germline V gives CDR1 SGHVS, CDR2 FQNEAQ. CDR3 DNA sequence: TGTGCCAGCCGGGTAGCGGGGACAGATACGCAGTATTTT. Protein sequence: CASRVAGTDTQYF.

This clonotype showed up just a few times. This CDR3 is CASSFSGTANTEAFF. Here the CDR3 DNA reads TGTGCCAGCAGCTTTTCCGGGACGGCGAACACTGAAGCTTTCTTT. This chain connects TRBV5-5 to TRBJ1-1; D might be TRBD1 (5 bases). The CDR3 covers 15 residues. Germline-derived CDR1 and CDR2 are SGHKS and YYEKEE (reference sequence). V was shortened by 2 bases and J by 1 base, with 12 bases between the two germline ends.